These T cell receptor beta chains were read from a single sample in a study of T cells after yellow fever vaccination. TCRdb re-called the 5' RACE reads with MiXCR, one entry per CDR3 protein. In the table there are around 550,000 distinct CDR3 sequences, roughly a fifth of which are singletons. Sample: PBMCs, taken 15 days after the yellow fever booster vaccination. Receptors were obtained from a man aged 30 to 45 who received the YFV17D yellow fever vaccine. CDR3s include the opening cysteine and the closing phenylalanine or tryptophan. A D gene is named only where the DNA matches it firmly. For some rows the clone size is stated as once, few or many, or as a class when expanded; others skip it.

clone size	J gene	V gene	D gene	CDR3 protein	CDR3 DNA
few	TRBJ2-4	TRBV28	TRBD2	CASRTGGAPQYF	TGTGCCAGCAGGACCGGGGGGGCGCCTCAGTACTTC
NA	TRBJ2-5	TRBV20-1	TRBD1	CSASKGGRETQYF	TGCAGTGCTAGTAAAGGGGGCCGTGAGACCCAGTACTTC
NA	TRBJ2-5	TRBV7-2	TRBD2	CASSAASGRRQETQYF	TGTGCCAGCAGCGCCGCCAGCGGGAGACGTCAAGAGACCCAGTACTTC
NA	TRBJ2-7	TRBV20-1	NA	CSAAVPPSSYEQYF	TGCAGTGCTGCTGTCCCCCCGAGCTCCTACGAGCAGTACTTC
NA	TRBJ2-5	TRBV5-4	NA	CASSSRGFGETQYF	TGTGCCAGCAGCTCCAGGGGATTCGGAGAGACCCAGTACTTC
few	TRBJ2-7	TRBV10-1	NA	CASSEISGMQYF	TGCGCCAGCAGTGAAATTTCAGGGATGCAGTACTTC
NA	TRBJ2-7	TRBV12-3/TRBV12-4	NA	CASSPLAIGEQYF	TGTGCCAGCAGCCCCCTAGCGATCGGCGAGCAGTACTTC
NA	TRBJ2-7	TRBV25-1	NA	CASSEERGHSYEQYF	TGTGCCAGCAGTGAGGAACGGGGCCACTCCTACGAGCAGTACTTC
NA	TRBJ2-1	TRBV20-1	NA	CSAGNPAQRNNEQFF	TGCAGTGCTGGCAACCCGGCCCAACGAAACAATGAGCAGTTCTTC
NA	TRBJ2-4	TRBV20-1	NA	CSARETTSRGYF	TGCAGTGCTAGAGAGACGACCTCGAGGGGGTACTTC
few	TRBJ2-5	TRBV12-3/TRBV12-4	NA	CASSYQIQGETQYF	TGTGCCAGCAGCTACCAAATACAGGGAGAGACCCAGTACTTC
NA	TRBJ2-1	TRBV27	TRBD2	CASSYPALAGGPRQFF	TGTGCCAGCAGTTACCCGGCCCTAGCGGGAGGGCCTCGGCAGTTCTTC
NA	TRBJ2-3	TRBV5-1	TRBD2	CASGSAGGADTQYF	TGCGCCAGCGGTTCAGCGGGGGGGGCAGATACGCAGTATTTT
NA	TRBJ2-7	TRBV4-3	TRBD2	CASSQGVLAGGEQYF	TGCGCCAGCAGCCAAGGGGTCCTAGCGGGAGGCGAGCAGTACTTC
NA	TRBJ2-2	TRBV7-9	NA	CASSAEAQGFPGELFF	TGTGCCAGCAGCGCCGAAGCACAGGGTTTTCCCGGGGAGCTGTTTTTT
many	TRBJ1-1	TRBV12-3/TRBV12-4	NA	CASRTGLNTEAFF	TGTGCCAGCAGAACAGGGCTGAACACTGAAGCTTTCTTT
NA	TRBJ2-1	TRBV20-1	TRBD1	CSARGLGRATGTGPPNEQFF	TGCAGTGCTAGGGGCCTTGGTCGGGCTACCGGGACAGGGCCCCCCAATGAGCAGTTCTTC
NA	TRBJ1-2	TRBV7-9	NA	CASTPLGGTPGYTF	TGTGCCAGCACCCCTCTCGGGGGAACCCCTGGCTACACCTTC
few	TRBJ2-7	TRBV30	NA	CAWSLAGWHEQYF	TGTGCCTGGAGCCTGGCCGGGTGGCACGAGCAGTACTTC
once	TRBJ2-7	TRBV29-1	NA	CSAARGRNEQYF	TGCAGCGCGGCGAGGGGAAGGAACGAGCAGTACTTC
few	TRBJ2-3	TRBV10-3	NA	CAISGGLGKSDTQYF	TGTGCCATCAGTGGGGGACTTGGAAAGTCAGATACGCAGTATTTT
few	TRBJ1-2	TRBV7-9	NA	CASSRLKDSYGYTF	TGTGCCAGCAGCAGATTAAAGGATTCCTATGGCTACACCTTC
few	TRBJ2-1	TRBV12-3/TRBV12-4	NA	CASRAPGGYNEQFF	TGTGCCAGCAGAGCTCCCGGGGGCTACAATGAGCAGTTCTTC
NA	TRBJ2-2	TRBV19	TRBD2	CASSPGLAGKTGELFF	TGTGCCAGTAGTCCCGGACTAGCGGGAAAAACCGGGGAGCTGTTTTTT
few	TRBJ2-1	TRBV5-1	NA	CASSLTAHSYNEQFF	TGCGCCAGCAGCTTGACTGCCCACTCCTACAATGAGCAGTTCTTC
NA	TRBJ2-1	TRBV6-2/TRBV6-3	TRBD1	CASSTLADRGNNEQFF	TGTGCCAGCAGTACCCTAGCGGACAGGGGTAACAATGAGCAGTTCTTC
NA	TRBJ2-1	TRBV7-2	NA	CASTTGAPLRRNEQFF	TGTGCCAGCACAACTGGGGCGCCCCTAAGGAGGAATGAGCAGTTCTTC
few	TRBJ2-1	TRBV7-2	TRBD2	CASSTRSSGGAYNEQFF	TGTGCCAGCAGCACGAGGAGCAGCGGGGGTGCCTACAATGAGCAGTTCTTC
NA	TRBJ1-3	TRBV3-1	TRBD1	CASSLGQFSGNTIYF	TGTGCCAGCAGCCTGGGACAGTTCTCTGGAAACACCATATATTTT
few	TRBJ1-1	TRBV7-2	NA	CASGADLNTEAFF	TGTGCCAGCGGGGCTGACTTGAACACTGAAGCTTTCTTT
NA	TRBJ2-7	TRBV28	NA	CASVKDEQYF	TGTGCCAGCGTCAAAGACGAGCAGTACTTC
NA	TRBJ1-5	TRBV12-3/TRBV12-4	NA	CASSLGGRQPQHF	TGTGCCAGCAGTTTAGGGGGCCGACAGCCCCAGCATTTT
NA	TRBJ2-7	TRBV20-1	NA	CSAPRGGKTYEQYF	TGCAGTGCCCCCAGGGGCGGGAAAACCTACGAGCAGTACTTC
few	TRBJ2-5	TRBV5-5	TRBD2	CASSTPGTSGTTQYF	TGTGCCAGCAGCACGCCCGGGACTAGCGGCACGACCCAGTACTTC
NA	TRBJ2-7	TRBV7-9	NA	CASSLGAGGAVWEQYF	TGTGCCAGCAGCTTAGGCGCCGGGGGCGCAGTATGGGAGCAGTACTTC
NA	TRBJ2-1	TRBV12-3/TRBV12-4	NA	CASSQGWGNNEQFF	TGTGCCAGCAGCCAAGGTTGGGGGAACAATGAGCAGTTCTTC
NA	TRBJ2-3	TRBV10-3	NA	CAISDPAAGTDTQYF	TGTGCCATCAGTGATCCTGCCGCAGGCACAGATACGCAGTATTTT
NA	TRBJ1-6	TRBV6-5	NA	CASSYSTGLDSPLHF	TGTGCCAGCAGTTACTCGACGGGGCTCGACTCACCCCTCCACTTT
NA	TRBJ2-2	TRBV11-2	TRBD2	CASSPGLGLAGEAGELFF	TGTGCCAGCAGCCCCGGACTCGGACTAGCGGGAGAGGCCGGGGAGCTGTTTTTT
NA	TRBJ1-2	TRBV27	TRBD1	CASSSGQGFFGYTF	TGTGCCAGCAGTTCCGGACAGGGATTTTTTGGCTACACCTTC
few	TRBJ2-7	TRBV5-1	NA	CASSLYGVGEQYF	TGCGCCAGCAGCTTGTACGGGGTAGGTGAGCAGTACTTC
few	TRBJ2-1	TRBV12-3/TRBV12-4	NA	CASRRARSSSYNEQFF	TGTGCCAGCAGGAGGGCCAGGAGTAGCTCCTACAATGAGCAGTTCTTC
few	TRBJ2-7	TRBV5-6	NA	CASSLRSRYEQYF	TGTGCCAGCAGCTTGCGGTCTAGGTACGAGCAGTACTTC
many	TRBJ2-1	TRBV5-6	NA	CASTRGTNAEQFF	TGTGCCAGCACTCGAGGTACGAATGCTGAGCAGTTCTTC
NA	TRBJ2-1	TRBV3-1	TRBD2	CASSQGGIAGEEQFF	TGTGCCAGCAGCCAAGGGGGCATAGCGGGAGAAGAGCAGTTCTTC